A single count supports the clone carrying this T cell receptor beta chain. The repertoire was sequenced with immunoSEQ multiplex PCR; TCRdb's copy has only in-frame clones and lacks some. The table includes about 400,000 clones, roughly 88% detected once. The sample comes from a study of blood T cell repertoires in COVID-19. The CDR3 loop spans 15 amino acids. Trimming removed 2 bases from V and 5 bases from J, with 16 bases in between. CDR1 GTSNPN and CDR2 SVGIG come from the germline V gene (reference sequence). The source of this sequence is a woman in her thirties or forties with acute COVID-19. This chain joins TRBV30 and TRBJ1-5; tentative D call: TRBD1 (5 bases). The sequencing input was PBMCs or T cells enriched from blood (not recorded which). CDR3 amino acids: CAWSSFSTADQPQHF. DNA of the CDR3: TGTGCCTGGAGTAGTTTTTCGACAGCTGATCAGCCCCAGCATTTT.